This T cell receptor beta chain was captured in a study of cytotoxic CD8 clonotypes in ibrutinib-treated CLL. Study results and limitations: Shared public clonotypes were rare, and on treatment they either got smaller or stayed the same.

V lost 2 bases and J lost 1, with 14 bases in between. Germline V gene data show CDR1 as SSHAT and CDR2 as FNYEAQ (reference sequence). The CDR3 is made up of 16 amino acids. Sequenced by immunoSEQ multiplex PCR; TCRdb stores in-frame clones only, minus some. The table lists almost 85,000 clones, about 86% of them singletons. Remarks on this clone: Its target is unknown.

Material: PBMCs, obtained before ibrutinib treatment. The TCR was taken from a human donor with chronic lymphocytic leukemia. The chain recombines TRBV7-7 with TRBJ2-5; no clear D. CDR3 coding DNA: TGTGCCAGCAGCTTATCGGTGGGCGTGGGCCAAGAGACCCAGTACTTC. Its translation is CASSLSVGVGQETQYF.